Below, 13 T cell receptor beta chains from the same sample are listed, as sequenced in a study of blood T cell repertoires in COVID-19. Profiling relied on immunoSEQ multiplex PCR, and the TCRdb table lists in-frame clones only, not all of them. The repertoire holds about 110,000 clones, with about four fifths as singletons. The sample was peripheral blood. The receptors here all came from a human donor in a cohort sampled during active COVID-19.

V usage is TRBV10-2 and J usage is TRBJ2-7, with 8 bases matching TRBD2. Per germline, CDR1 WSHSY and CDR2 SAAADI. The CDR3 has 16 amino acids. V dropped 8 bases and J dropped 3; count of bases not matched to a gene: 15. The CDR3 region is CASAGGLPRNGYEQYF. The DNA of the CDR3 is TGCGCCAGCGCGGGAGGCCTGCCCCGGAACGGCTACGAGCAGTACTTC.

The J gene is TRBJ2-7, the V gene TRBV6-5; D is possibly TRBD2 (7 bases). The CDR3 loop spans 14 amino acids. With 7 bases removed from V and 3 bases from J, the gap between germline ends came to 16 bases. Germline values: CDR1 MNHEY, CDR2 SVGAGI. The CDR3 loop reads CASTDGGRNYEQYF. DNA for the CDR3: TGTGCCAGCACCGACGGGGGGCGAAACTACGAGCAGTACTTC.

The chain recombines TRBV7-8 with TRBJ2-1; 12 bases match TRBD2. The germline CDR1 and CDR2 sequences are SGHVS and FQNEAQ. CDR3 length equals 17 residues. J was trimmed by 6 bases and V by 4 bases; bases with no gene match: 10. CDR3 nucleotide sequence: TGTGCCAGCAGCTCGGACACAGGACTAGCGGGACGCAATGAGCAGTTCTTC. Its protein is CASSSDTGLAGRNEQFF. The full variable domain, completed using reference TRBV7-8 and TRBJ2-1, is GAGVSQSPRYKVAKRGQDVALRCDPISGHVSLFWYQQALGQGPEFLTYFQNEAQLDKSGLPSDRFFAERPEGSVSTLKIQRTQQEDSAVYLCASSSDTGLAGRNEQFFGPGTRLTVL.

This clone was counted between two and nine times. The J gene is TRBJ1-3, the V gene TRBV9; D ambiguous. The ends were cut back, 3 bases at V and 1 base at J, with 14 bases in the middle. CDR1 and CDR2 from the germline V gene are SGDLS and YYNGEE. The CDR3 spans 16 residues. CDR3 DNA: TGTGCCAGCAGCGGAGTCCCAGGCATATCTGGAAACACCATATATTTT. Its protein product is CASSGVPGISGNTIYF. Combining the CDR3 with reference TRBV9 and TRBJ1-3 gives the whole variable domain DSGVTQTPKHLITATGQRVTLRCSPRSGDLSVYWYQQSLDQGLQFLIQYYNGEERAKGNILERFSAQQFPDLHSELNLSSLELGDSALYFCASSGVPGISGNTIYFGEGSWLTVV.

The chain joins TRBV10-3 to TRBJ2-6, with D unresolved. This CDR3 has 17 amino acids. V dropped 0 bases and J dropped 0 bases, with 9 bases sitting between them. In germline, CDR1 is ENHRY, CDR2 SYGVKD. The CDR3 sequence: CAISESDSFSGANVLTF. CDR3 DNA: TGTGCCATCAGTGAGTCTGACTCATTCTCTGGGGCCAACGTCCTGACTTTC.

The rearrangement joins TRBV7-9 to TRBJ2-7, with 8 bases lining up with TRBD1. Losses at the gene ends were 1 base for V and 2 bases for J; bases not matched to a gene: 4. This CDR3 comprises 15 residues. Germline V CDR1 and CDR2: SEHNR, FQNEAQ (reference sequence). In DNA form, the CDR3 reads TGTGCCAGCAGCTTAGGGGGGACAGGAACCTACGAGCAGTACGTC. It codes for CASSLGGTGTYEQYV.

The V call is TRBV7-3, the J call TRBJ2-7; 9 nucleotides line up with TRBD1. V was pared by 11 bases and J by 6 bases, with 5 bases of the junction left unmatched. This CDR3 spans 11 amino acids. Per germline, CDR1 SGHTA and CDR2 FQGTGA. DNA for the CDR3: TGTGCCTCGGGACAGGGAAGCGAGCAGTACTTC. Amino acids: CASGQGSEQYF.

The chain joins TRBV7-8 to TRBJ2-2, with a weak D call TRBD2 (6 bases). V lost 6 bases and J lost 5, with 10 bases in between. Germline CDR1 is SGHVS and CDR2 is FQNEAQ. The CDR3 extends over 13 amino acids. The CDR3 DNA is TGTGCCAGCAGAAGGGACTCTACCGGGGAGCTGTTTTTT. Encoded protein: CASRRDSTGELFF.

The chain joins TRBV4-3 to TRBJ1-6; a weak D match, TRBD1 (5 bases). V lost 4 bases, J lost 8 bases, and 18 bases lay in between. In germline, CDR1 is LGHNA, CDR2 YSLEER. The CDR3 is 16 amino acids. CDR3 DNA sequence: TGCGCCAGCAGCCCGGCGACCGGGGGAGGATATTCACCCCTCCACTTT. This gives the protein CASSPATGGGYSPLHF.

The gene calls are TRBV27 and TRBJ2-3; D might be TRBD2 (5 bases). The germline V gene has CDR1 MNHEY and CDR2 SMNVEV (reference sequence). This CDR3 comprises 15 residues. Trimming stripped 5 bases from V and 2 bases from J, with 14 bases between. Here the CDR3 reads CASSPRTGSTDTQYF. CDR3 nucleotides: TGTGCCAGCAGTCCTAGGACTGGCTCCACAGATACGCAGTATTTT.

The gene calls are TRBV7-9 and TRBJ2-3; D not resolved. The V gene's germline CDR1 is SEHNR and CDR2 FQNEAQ (reference sequence). There are 15 residues in the CDR3. The V end lost 2 bases, the J end lost 4 bases, and 13 bases lay between the germline ends. The CDR3 spells CASSLIGGLPDTQYF. CDR3 DNA sequence: TGTGCCAGCAGCTTAATTGGTGGGCTCCCAGATACGCAGTATTTT. Complete variable domain (other parts from reference TRBV7-9 and TRBJ2-3): DTGVSQNPRHKITKRGQNVTFRCDPISEHNRLYWYRQTLGQGPEFLTYFQNEAQLEKSRLLSDRFSAERPKGSFSTLEIQRTEQGDSAMYLCASSLIGGLPDTQYFGPGTRLTVL.

V is TRBV24-1 and J is TRBJ2-5, with a possible D match to TRBD2 (7 bases). V lost 2 bases, J lost 5 bases, and 11 bases lay in between. Germline CDR1 is KGHDR and CDR2 is SFDVKD. CDR3 length equals 14 residues. In DNA, the CDR3 is TGTGCCACCAGTGATTCAGGGGAGGGGGAGACCCAGTACTTC. It translates to CATSDSGEGETQYF.

This sequence joins TRBV7-2 and TRBJ2-3, with a tentative D call TRBD2 (7 bases). V shed 1 base and J shed 5 bases, with 16 bases lying between them. The CDR3 runs 16 residues. CDR1 and CDR2 (germline): SGHTA, FQGNSA. The CDR3 sequence is CASSLVGGGSGDTQYF. In nucleotides, the CDR3 is TGTGCCAGCAGCTTAGTTGGGGGCGGGAGTGGAGATACGCAGTATTTT.